The present T cell receptor (beta chain) was sequenced within a study of Graves' ophthalmopathy and Graves' hyperthyroidism. Overall study findings and caveats: The blood repertoire also included most expanded thyroid clonotypes above 0.001 frequency. The model predicted progression of ophthalmopathy with a sensitivity of roughly 70%, and its specificity was under 75%.

Losses at the gene ends were 5 bases for V and 1 base for J; bases not matched to a gene: 4. The CDR3 is made up of 15 amino acids. CDR1 and CDR2 (germline): SGHTA, FQGTGA. The sequenced template was RNA, covering the TCR beta CDR3 region. Second-round multiplex PCR followed a first-round RT-PCR using HTBI primers. TCRdb re-called the multiplex PCR reads with MiXCR, one entry per CDR3 protein. This table holds 580,000 or so distinct CDR3 sequences, approximately 35% found once. This clonotype is a singleton in its sample. Its antigen is as yet unknown. This receptor was identified in an adult man with Graves' hyperthyroidism. Sequencing was performed on peripheral blood or thyroid tissue (not recorded which). This chain connects TRBV7-3 to TRBJ2-5, with 10 bases matching TRBD2. The DNA of the CDR3 is TGTGCCAGCAGCCGAACTAGCGGGACCCAAGAGACCCAGTACTTC. Its translation is CASSRTSGTQETQYF.